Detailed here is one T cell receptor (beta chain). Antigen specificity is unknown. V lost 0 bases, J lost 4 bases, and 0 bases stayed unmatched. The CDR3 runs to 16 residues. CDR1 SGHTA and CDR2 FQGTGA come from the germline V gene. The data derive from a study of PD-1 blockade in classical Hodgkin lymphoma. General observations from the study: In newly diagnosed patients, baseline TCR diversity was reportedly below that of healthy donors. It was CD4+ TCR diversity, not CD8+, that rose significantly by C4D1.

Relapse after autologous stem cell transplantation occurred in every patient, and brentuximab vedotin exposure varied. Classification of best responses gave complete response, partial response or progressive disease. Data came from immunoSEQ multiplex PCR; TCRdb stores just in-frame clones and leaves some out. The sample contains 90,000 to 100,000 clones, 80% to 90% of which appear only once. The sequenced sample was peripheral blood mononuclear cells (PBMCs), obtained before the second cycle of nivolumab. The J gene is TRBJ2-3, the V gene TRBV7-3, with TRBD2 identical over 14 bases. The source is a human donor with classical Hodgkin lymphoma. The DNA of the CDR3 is TGTGCCAGCAGCTTAACGGGACTAGCGGGAGCAGATACGCAGTATTTT. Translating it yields CASSLTGLAGADTQYF.